This TCR beta chain appears in the sequencing data of a study of technical replicates of blood from several donors. Germline V CDR1 and CDR2: SGHVS, FQNEAQ. V was pared by 5 bases and J by 4 bases, with 8 bases of the junction left unmatched. This CDR3 contains 15 residues. Using immunoSEQ multiplex PCR, the repertoire was profiled, and TCRdb retains in-frame clones only, with some absent. The sample has roughly 72,000 clones, 96% seen once. The receptor comes from a human donor in good health. The sequenced sample was T cells isolated from PBMCs. The rearrangement uses TRBV7-8 and TRBJ2-7; 10 bases fit TRBD2. The CDR3 here is CASSEVGTSVYEQYF. CDR3 in DNA: TGTGCCAGCAGCGAAGTAGGGACTAGCGTTTACGAGCAGTACTTC.